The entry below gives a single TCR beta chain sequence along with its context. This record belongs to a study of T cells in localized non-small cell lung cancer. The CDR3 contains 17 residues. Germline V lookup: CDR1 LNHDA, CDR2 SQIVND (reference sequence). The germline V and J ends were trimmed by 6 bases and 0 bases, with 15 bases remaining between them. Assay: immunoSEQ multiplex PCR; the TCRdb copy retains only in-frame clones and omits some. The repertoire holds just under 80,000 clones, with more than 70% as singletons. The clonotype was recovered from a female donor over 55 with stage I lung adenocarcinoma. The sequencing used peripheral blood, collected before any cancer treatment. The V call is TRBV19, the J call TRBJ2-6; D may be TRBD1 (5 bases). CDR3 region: CASSLRDGSSGANVLTF. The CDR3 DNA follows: TGTGCCAGTAGCCTCAGGGATGGAAGCTCTGGGGCCAACGTCCTGACTTTC.